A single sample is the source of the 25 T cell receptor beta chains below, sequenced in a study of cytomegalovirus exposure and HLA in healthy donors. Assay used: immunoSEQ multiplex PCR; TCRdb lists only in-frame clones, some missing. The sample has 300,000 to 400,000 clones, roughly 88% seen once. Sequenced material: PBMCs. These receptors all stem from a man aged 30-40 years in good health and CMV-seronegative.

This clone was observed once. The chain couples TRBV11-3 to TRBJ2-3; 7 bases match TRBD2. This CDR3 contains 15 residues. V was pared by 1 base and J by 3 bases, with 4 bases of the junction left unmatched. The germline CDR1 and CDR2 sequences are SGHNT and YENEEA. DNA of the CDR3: TGTGCCAGCAGCTTAGGGCGAGCGGGGACAGATACGCAGTATTTT. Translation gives CASSLGRAGTDTQYF.

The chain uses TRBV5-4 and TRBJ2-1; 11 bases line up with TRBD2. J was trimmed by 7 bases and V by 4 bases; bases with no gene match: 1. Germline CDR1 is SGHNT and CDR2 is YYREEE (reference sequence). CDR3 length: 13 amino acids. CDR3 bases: TGTGCCAGCAGCCGGACTAGCGGGAATGAGCAGTTCTTC. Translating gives CASSRTSGNEQFF.

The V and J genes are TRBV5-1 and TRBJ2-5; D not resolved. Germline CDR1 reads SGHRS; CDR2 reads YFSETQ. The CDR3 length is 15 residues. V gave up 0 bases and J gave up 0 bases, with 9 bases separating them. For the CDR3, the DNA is TGCGCCAGCAGCTTGGAGTGGGCACACCAAGAGACCCAGTACTTC. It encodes CASSLEWAHQETQYF.

This CDR3 reads CAWSTGIRDTQYF. The CDR3 bases are TGTGCCTGGAGTACAGGGATAAGAGACACCCAGTACTTC. The chain links TRBV30 to TRBJ2-5; a weak D match, TRBD1 (6 bases). Germline CDR1 is GTSNPN and CDR2 is SVGIG (reference sequence). The CDR3 totals 13 residues. The V end was cut by 2 bases, the J end by 8 bases, with 15 bases between.

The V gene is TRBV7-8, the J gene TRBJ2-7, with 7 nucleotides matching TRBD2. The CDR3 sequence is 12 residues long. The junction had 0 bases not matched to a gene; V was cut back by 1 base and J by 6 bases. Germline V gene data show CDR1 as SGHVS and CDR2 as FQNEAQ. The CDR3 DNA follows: TGTGCCAGCAGCTTAGGGGAGGGCGAGCAGTACTTC. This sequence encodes CASSLGEGEQYF.

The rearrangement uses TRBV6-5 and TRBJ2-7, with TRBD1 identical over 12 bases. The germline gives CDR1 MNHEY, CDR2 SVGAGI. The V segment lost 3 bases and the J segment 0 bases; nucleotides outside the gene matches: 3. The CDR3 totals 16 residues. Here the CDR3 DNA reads TGTGCCAGCAGTTATGGGGGACAGGGGGCCTCCTACGAGCAGTACTTC. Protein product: CASSYGGQGASYEQYF.

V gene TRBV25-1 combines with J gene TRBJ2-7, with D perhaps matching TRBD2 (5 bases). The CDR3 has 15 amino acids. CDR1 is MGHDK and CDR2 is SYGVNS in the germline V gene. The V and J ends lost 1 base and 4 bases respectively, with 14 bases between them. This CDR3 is CASSEFKGSGYEQYF. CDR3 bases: TGTGCCAGCAGTGAATTCAAAGGGAGTGGGTACGAGCAGTACTTC.

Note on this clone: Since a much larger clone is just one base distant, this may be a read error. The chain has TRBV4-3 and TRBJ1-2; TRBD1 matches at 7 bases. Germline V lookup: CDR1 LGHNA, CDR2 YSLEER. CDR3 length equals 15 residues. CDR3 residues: CASSQDRDRTNGHTF. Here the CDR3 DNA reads TGCGCCAGCAGCCAAGATCGGGACAGAACGAATGGCCACACCTTC.

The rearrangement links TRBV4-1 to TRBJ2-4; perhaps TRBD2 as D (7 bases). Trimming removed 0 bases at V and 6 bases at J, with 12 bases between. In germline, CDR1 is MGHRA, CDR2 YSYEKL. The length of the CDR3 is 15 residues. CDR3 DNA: TGCGCCAGCAGCCAAGATAGAGGGGGGGCAAACATTCAGTACTTC. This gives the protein CASSQDRGGANIQYF.

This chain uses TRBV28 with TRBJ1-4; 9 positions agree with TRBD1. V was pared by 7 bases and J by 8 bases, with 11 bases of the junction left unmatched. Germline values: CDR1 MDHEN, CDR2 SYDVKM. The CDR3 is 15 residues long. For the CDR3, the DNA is TGTGCCAGCATTCAACAGGGGGCATTGCGCGAAAAACTGTTTTTT. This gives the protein CASIQQGALREKLFF.

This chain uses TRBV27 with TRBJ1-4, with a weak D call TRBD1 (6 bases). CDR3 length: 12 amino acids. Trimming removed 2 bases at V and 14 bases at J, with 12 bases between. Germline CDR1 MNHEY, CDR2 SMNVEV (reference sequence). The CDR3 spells CASSLIGGRLFF. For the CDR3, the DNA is TGTGCCAGCAGTTTAATCGGGGGGCGGCTGTTTTTT.

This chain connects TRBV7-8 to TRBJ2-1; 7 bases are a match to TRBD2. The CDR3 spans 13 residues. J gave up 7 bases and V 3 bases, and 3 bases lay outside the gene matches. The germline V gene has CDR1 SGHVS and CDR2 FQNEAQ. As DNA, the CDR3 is TGTGCCAGCAGCTTGGGACTATTAAATGAGCAGTTCTTC. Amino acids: CASSLGLLNEQFF.

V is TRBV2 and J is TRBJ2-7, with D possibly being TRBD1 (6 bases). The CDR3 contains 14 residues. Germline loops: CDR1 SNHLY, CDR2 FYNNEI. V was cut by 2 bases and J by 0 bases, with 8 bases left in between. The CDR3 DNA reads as TGTGCCAGCAGTGAATTGGACAGCTCCTACGAGCAGTACTTC. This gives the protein CASSELDSSYEQYF.

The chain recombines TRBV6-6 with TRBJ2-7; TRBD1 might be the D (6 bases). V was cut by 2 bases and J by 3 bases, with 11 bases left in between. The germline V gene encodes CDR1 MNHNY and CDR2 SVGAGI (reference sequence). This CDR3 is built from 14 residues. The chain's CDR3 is CASSYTDSLYEQYF. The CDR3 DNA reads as TGTGCCAGCAGTTACACGGACAGTCTCTACGAGCAGTACTTC.

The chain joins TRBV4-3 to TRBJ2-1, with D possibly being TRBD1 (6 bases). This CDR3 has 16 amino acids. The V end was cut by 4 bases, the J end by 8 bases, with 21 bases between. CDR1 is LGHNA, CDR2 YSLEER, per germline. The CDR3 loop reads CASSRTGQKLDHEQFF. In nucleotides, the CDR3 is TGCGCCAGCAGCCGAACCGGACAGAAGTTGGATCATGAGCAGTTCTTC.

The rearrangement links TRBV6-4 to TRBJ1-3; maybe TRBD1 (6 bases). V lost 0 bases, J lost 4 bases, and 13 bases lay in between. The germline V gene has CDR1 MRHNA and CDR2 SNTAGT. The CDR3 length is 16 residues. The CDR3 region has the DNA TGTGCCAGCAGTGACTCAGGCTCAGGGGTCGGAAACACCATATATTTT. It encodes CASSDSGSGVGNTIYF.

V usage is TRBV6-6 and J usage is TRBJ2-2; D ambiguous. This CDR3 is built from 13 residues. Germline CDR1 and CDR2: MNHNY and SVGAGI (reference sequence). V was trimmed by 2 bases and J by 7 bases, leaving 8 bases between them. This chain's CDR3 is CASSYEGVGELFF. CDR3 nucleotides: TGTGCCAGCAGTTACGAAGGAGTCGGGGAGCTGTTTTTT.

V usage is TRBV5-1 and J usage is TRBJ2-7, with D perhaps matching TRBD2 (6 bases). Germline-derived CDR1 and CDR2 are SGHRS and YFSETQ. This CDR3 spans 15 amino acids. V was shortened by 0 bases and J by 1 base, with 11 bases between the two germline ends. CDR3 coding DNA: TGCGCCAGCAGCTTGGCCCCGGGGGTTTCCTACGAGCAGTACTTC. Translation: CASSLAPGVSYEQYF. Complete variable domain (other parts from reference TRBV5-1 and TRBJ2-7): KAGVTQTPRYLIKTRGQQVTLSCSPISGHRSVSWYQQTPGQGLQFLFEYFSETQRNKGNFPGRFSGRQFSNSRSEMNVSTLELGDSALYLCASSLAPGVSYEQYFGPGTRLTVT.

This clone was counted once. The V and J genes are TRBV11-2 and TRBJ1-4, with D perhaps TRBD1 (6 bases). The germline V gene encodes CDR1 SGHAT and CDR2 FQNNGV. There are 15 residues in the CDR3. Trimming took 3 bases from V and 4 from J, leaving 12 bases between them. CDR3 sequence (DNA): TGTGCCAGCAGCTTGATGGACAGAGTTAATGAAAAACTGTTTTTT. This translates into CASSLMDRVNEKLFF.

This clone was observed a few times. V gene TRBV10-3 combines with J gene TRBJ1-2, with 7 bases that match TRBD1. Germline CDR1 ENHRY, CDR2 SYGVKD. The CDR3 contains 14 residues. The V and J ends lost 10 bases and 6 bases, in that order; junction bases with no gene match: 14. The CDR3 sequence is CATASTGWNDGYTF. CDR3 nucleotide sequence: TGTGCCACCGCTTCGACAGGGTGGAATGATGGCTACACCTTC.

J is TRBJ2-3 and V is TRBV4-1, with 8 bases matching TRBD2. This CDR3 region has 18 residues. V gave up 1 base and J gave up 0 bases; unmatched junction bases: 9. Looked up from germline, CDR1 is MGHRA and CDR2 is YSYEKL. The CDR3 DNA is TGCGCCAGCAGCCAAGCCAGAACCACTAGCGGAAGCACAGATACGCAGTATTTT. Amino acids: CASSQARTTSGSTDTQYF.

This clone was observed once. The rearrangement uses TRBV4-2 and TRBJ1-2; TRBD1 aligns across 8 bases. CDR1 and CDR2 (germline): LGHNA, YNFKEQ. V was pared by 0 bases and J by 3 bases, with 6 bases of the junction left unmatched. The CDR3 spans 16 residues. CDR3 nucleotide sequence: TGTGCCAGCAGCCAAGATTTGACAGGGGCCTACTATGGCTACACCTTC. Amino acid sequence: CASSQDLTGAYYGYTF.

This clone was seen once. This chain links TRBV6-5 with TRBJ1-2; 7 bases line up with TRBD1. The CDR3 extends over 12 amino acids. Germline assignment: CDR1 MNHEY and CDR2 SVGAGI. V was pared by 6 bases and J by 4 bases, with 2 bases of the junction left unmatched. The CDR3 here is CASRTGFYGYTF. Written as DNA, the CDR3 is TGTGCCAGCAGGACAGGGTTCTATGGCTACACCTTC.

The CDR3 here is CAWSWETNTEAFF. CDR3 sequence (DNA): TGTGCCTGGAGTTGGGAGACGAACACTGAAGCTTTCTTT. This chain connects TRBV30 to TRBJ1-1, with D hard to call. The V end lost 2 bases, the J end lost 1 base, and 8 bases lay between the germline ends. The CDR3 sequence is 13 residues long. Germline V gene lookup returns CDR1 GTSNPN and CDR2 SVGIG (reference sequence).

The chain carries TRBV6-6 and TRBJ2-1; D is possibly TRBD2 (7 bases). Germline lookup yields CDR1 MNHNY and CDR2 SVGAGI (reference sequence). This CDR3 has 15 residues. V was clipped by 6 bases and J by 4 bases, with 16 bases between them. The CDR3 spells CASRGGGGHYNEQFF. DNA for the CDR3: TGTGCCAGCAGAGGAGGCGGGGGCCATTACAATGAGCAGTTCTTC.